One sample yielded the 14 T cell receptor beta chains listed below, sequenced in a study of shared clonotypes between healthy human individuals. Clones were sequenced by immunoSEQ multiplex PCR, and TCRdb holds only the in-frame ones, with some missing. The data hold around 1.5 million clones, with under 99% observed a single time. The specimen sequenced was naive CD4+ T cells sorted from blood. Subset given: CD45RA+ positively selected. All receptors come from a man aged 25-45 years in good health.

This chain links TRBV5-4 with TRBJ2-3, with 7 bases matching TRBD2. The germline V gene encodes CDR1 SGHNT and CDR2 YYREEE (reference sequence). Trimming cost V 6 bases and J 2 bases; bases outside gene matches: 6. CDR3 size: 14 residues. In DNA, the CDR3 is TGTGCCAGCACCGTGCGGGACTACACAGATACGCAGTATTTT. It translates to CASTVRDYTDTQYF.

V is TRBV13 and J is TRBJ1-2, with D possibly matching TRBD1 (6 bases). V lost 6 bases and J lost 4, with 12 bases in between. The length of the CDR3 is 13 residues. Per germline, CDR1 PRHDT and CDR2 FYEKMQ (reference sequence). For the CDR3, the DNA is TGTGCCAGCAGTCTAGGACAGAGCTATGGCTACACCTTC. Translation gives CASSLGQSYGYTF. The full variable domain, completed using reference TRBV13 and TRBJ1-2, is AAGVIQSPRHLIKEKRETATLKCYPIPRHDTVYWYQQGPGQDPQFLISFYEKMQSDKGSIPDRFSAQQFSDYHSELNMSSLELGDSALYFCASSLGQSYGYTFGSGTRLTVV.

The rearrangement uses TRBV5-4 and TRBJ2-5; 8 positions agree with TRBD1. The CDR3 runs to 15 residues. CDR1 is SGHNT and CDR2 is YYREEE in the germline V gene (reference sequence). After removal of 6 bases from V and 5 bases from J, the junction contained 12 bases not matched to a gene. CDR3 sequence (DNA): TGTGCCAGCACCAACTCGGCCGGGACAGGCGAGACCCAGTACTTC. This translates into CASTNSAGTGETQYF.

The genes are TRBV6-1 and TRBJ2-7; D perhaps matches TRBD1 (6 bases). The CDR3 is 16 amino acids. Germline V lookup: CDR1 MNHNS, CDR2 SASEGT. V gave up 4 bases and J gave up 2 bases, with 18 bases separating them. CDR3 amino acids: CASSGGSGATPYEQYF. The CDR3 DNA reads TGTGCCAGCAGTGGGGGCTCAGGGGCCACCCCCTACGAGCAGTACTTC.

This chain connects TRBV30 to TRBJ2-6, with D maybe TRBD2 (6 bases). Germline V gene data show CDR1 as GTSNPN and CDR2 as SVGIG (reference sequence). The CDR3 length is 13 residues. V was trimmed by 3 bases and J by 12 bases, leaving 15 bases between them. Written as DNA, the CDR3 is TGTGCCTGGAGCCTTAACGGGGGATTCGTCCTGACTTTC. Protein sequence: CAWSLNGGFVLTF. The full variable domain, completed using reference TRBV30 and TRBJ2-6, is SQTIHQWPATLVQPVGSPLSLECTVEGTSNPNLYWYRQAAGRGLQLLFYSVGIGQISSEVPQNLSASRPQDRQFILSSKKLLLSDSGFYLCAWSLNGGFVLTFGAGSRLTVL.

V and J are TRBV7-8 and TRBJ2-1; possible D gene TRBD2, 5 bases. This CDR3 spans 15 amino acids. V lost 4 bases, J lost 0 bases, and 10 bases lay in between. The germline CDR1 and CDR2 sequences are SGHVS and FQNEAQ. The chain's CDR3 is CASSSPGSSYNEQFF. CDR3 coding DNA: TGTGCCAGCAGCTCTCCGGGGAGCTCCTACAATGAGCAGTTCTTC. The complete variable domain, with remaining parts taken from reference TRBV7-8 and TRBJ2-1, reads GAGVSQSPRYKVAKRGQDVALRCDPISGHVSLFWYQQALGQGPEFLTYFQNEAQLDKSGLPSDRFFAERPEGSVSTLKIQRTQQEDSAVYLCASSSPGSSYNEQFFGPGTRLTVL.

This rearrangement joins TRBV28 to TRBJ2-7; the D gene is possibly TRBD2 (6 bases). V was shortened by 8 bases and J by 3 bases, with 11 bases between the two germline ends. The CDR3 has 12 amino acids. CDR1 and CDR2 (germline): MDHEN, SYDVKM. The CDR3 sequence: CASSGLYYEQYF. DNA for the CDR3: TGTGCCAGCTCAGGACTATACTACGAGCAGTACTTC. Looking up the rest from reference TRBV28 and TRBJ2-7 gives the full variable domain: DVKVTQSSRYLVKRTGEKVFLECVQDMDHENMFWYRQDPGLGLRLIYFSYDVKMKEKGDIPEGYSVSREKKERFSLILESASTNQTSMYLCASSGLYYEQYFGPGTRLTVT.

This chain connects TRBV5-1 to TRBJ1-3, with D tentatively TRBD1 (5 bases). Germline loops: CDR1 SGHRS, CDR2 YFSETQ. The CDR3 totals 17 residues. V was shortened by 0 bases and J by 1 base, with 14 bases between the two germline ends. The CDR3 region has the DNA TGCGCCAGCAGCTTGGGACTGACAGCGGTTTCTGGAAACACCATATATTTT. Residues: CASSLGLTAVSGNTIYF.

The genes are TRBV5-1 and TRBJ2-7; D possibly corresponds to TRBD1 (6 bases). The CDR3 is made up of 14 amino acids. The ends were cut back, 0 bases at V and 5 bases at J, with 12 bases in the middle. Per the germline V gene, CDR1 is SGHRS and CDR2 is YFSETQ. The CDR3 loop reads CASSLEGGLDEQYF. The CDR3 bases are TGCGCCAGCAGCTTGGAAGGGGGTCTCGACGAGCAGTACTTC.

The rearrangement links TRBV5-1 to TRBJ2-3; 9 positions agree with TRBD2. Losses at the gene ends were 1 base for V and 2 bases for J; bases not matched to a gene: 8. CDR1 SGHRS and CDR2 YFSETQ come from the germline V gene. The CDR3 has 17 residues. The CDR3 sequence is CASSLSGVAGATDTQYF. In nucleotides, the CDR3 is TGCGCCAGCAGCTTGTCGGGGGTAGCGGGAGCCACAGATACGCAGTATTTT.

This clone occurred once. The chain employs TRBV30 and TRBJ1-5; D is perhaps TRBD1 (5 bases). V dropped 1 base and J dropped 3 bases, with 7 bases sitting between them. There are 13 residues in the CDR3. CDR1 and CDR2 from the germline V gene are GTSNPN and SVGIG (reference sequence). Written as DNA, the CDR3 is TGTGCCTGGAGTGCAGGGAACAATCAGCCCCAGCATTTT. Translation gives CAWSAGNNQPQHF. Drawing the rest from reference TRBV30 and TRBJ1-5, the complete variable domain is SQTIHQWPATLVQPVGSPLSLECTVEGTSNPNLYWYRQAAGRGLQLLFYSVGIGQISSEVPQNLSASRPQDRQFILSSKKLLLSDSGFYLCAWSAGNNQPQHFGDGTRLSIL.

The V gene is TRBV18, the J gene TRBJ2-3; perhaps TRBD2 as D (5 bases). The CDR3 consists of 16 residues. V lost 1 base and J lost 2, with 13 bases in between. Germline assignment: CDR1 KGHSH and CDR2 LQKENI. Here the CDR3 DNA reads TGTGCCAGCTCACCACTCTTTCTAGCTAACACAGATACGCAGTATTTT. Its translation: CASSPLFLANTDTQYF.

The chain is built from TRBV4-3 and TRBJ2-1; D may be TRBD1 or TRBD2 (6 bases each). The CDR3 sequence is 14 residues long. V gave up 4 bases and J gave up 8 bases, with 15 bases separating them. The germline V gene encodes CDR1 LGHNA and CDR2 YSLEER. CDR3 sequence: CASSLGGRVYEQFF. The CDR3 nucleotides read TGCGCCAGCAGCCTGGGGGGCAGGGTGTATGAGCAGTTCTTC.

This chain links TRBV9 with TRBJ2-1; possible D gene TRBD2, 6 bases. Trimming took 6 bases from V and 0 from J, leaving 10 bases between them. The CDR3 length is 14 residues. The germline V gene encodes CDR1 SGDLS and CDR2 YYNGEE. The CDR3 DNA reads TGTGCCAGCAATAGCGGATTCTCCTACAATGAGCAGTTCTTC. Its protein is CASNSGFSYNEQFF.